This TCR beta chain was sequenced in a study of T cells in Graves' hyperthyroidism and ophthalmopathy. The TCR beta CDR3 regions underwent amplification using RNA transcripts as the source. Carried out on the TCR CDR3, a first-round RT-PCR used the HTBI primer set. A single record per CDR3 protein comes from TCRdb applying MiXCR to the multiplex PCR reads. The sample yields a few hundred thousand distinct CDR3 sequences, just over 45% seen once. Graves' hyperthyroidism without ophthalmopathy progression within 18 months was termed stable. These patients, aged 18 to 65, had recently diagnosed hyperthyroidism lasting under 2 months. Exclusion criteria comprised uncontrolled infection, other autoimmune disease, pregnancy or lactation. Clinical symptoms, serum thyroxine, TRAb, thyroid ultrasound and orbital computed tomography informed diagnoses. The specimen sequenced was peripheral blood or thyroid tissue (not recorded which). This receptor was identified in a woman aged 18-29 years with Graves' hyperthyroidism.

The CDR3 here is CASSWGDTGTSVYEQYF. Here the CDR3 DNA reads TGTGCCAGCAGTTGGGGGGACACCGGGACTAGCGTGTACGAGCAGTACTTC. This rearrangement joins TRBV2 to TRBJ2-7; 10 nucleotides match TRBD2. The germline CDR1 and CDR2 sequences are SNHLY and FYNNEI. The CDR3 runs to 17 residues. V gave up 5 bases and J gave up 4 bases; unmatched junction bases: 14.